This entry features one TCR beta chain sequence. Its cognate antigen is unknown. There are 16 residues in the CDR3. Trimming cost V 4 bases and J 6 bases; bases outside gene matches: 7. The germline V gene has CDR1 SGHTS and CDR2 YDEGEE. Sequenced by immunoSEQ multiplex PCR; TCRdb stores in-frame clones only, minus some. The sample records millions of clones, just over 90% being singletons. The data stem from a study of shared clonotypes between healthy human individuals. Overall study context: With ages of 18 to 49, the donors were two women and a few men. Study conclusions and caveats: Sequencing of the sorted subsets was shown by rarefaction to be incomplete despite large depth. Relative to memory subsets, naive subsets generally showed larger estimated richness.

The sequencing sample was made of naive CD4+ T cells from PBMCs. Stated subset: CD45RA+ positively selected. This rearrangement joins TRBV5-8 to TRBJ2-1; 13 bases match TRBD2. The clonotype was recovered from a man in his late teens or twenties in good health. Some clones in this sample may be carry-over from other donors' samples. The CDR3 nucleotides read TGTGCCAGCAGCCTACTAGCGGGAGGGCCAGTCAATGAGCAGTTCTTC. This sequence encodes CASSLLAGGPVNEQFF.